The present T cell receptor (beta chain) was sequenced within a study of beta chain features in type 1 diabetes. Expressed TCRB transcripts got sequenced, as all isolated RNA was reverse transcribed. This table comes from immunoSEQ multiplex PCR, and its TCRdb copy is limited to in-frame clones, with some not included. The table shows hundreds of thousands of clones, with 11% to 15% occurring only once. The CDR3 is 13 amino acids. Germline V gene sequence: CDR1 SGDLS, CDR2 YYNGEE. With 3 bases clipped from V and 7 bases from J, the junction kept 2 bases outside the gene matches. Staining for CD45RO/CCR7/CD25/CD127/CD95/CD27 allowed sorting of CD4+ naive, central memory, regulatory and stem cell-like memory cells. This clone was seen more than once but under ten times.

The receptor was isolated from a woman aged 40 to 49 in good health. The V call is TRBV9, the J call TRBJ1-4, with 8 positions matching TRBD1. The sample taken for sequencing was naive CD4+ T cells from blood. The chain's CDR3 is CASSATGGEKLFF. CDR3 bases: TGTGCCAGCAGCGCCACAGGGGGTGAAAAACTGTTTTTT. Drawing the rest from reference TRBV9 and TRBJ1-4, the complete variable domain is DSGVTQTPKHLITATGQRVTLRCSPRSGDLSVYWYQQSLDQGLQFLIQYYNGEERAKGNILERFSAQQFPDLHSELNLSSLELGDSALYFCASSATGGEKLFFGSGTQLSVL.